The rows below give T cell receptor beta chains drawn from one sample of a study of blood T cell repertoires in COVID-19. Only in-frame clones appear in the TCRdb table, and some are missing; sequencing was by immunoSEQ multiplex PCR. The sample lists about 73,000 clones, approximately 80% occurring once. Sequenced input: peripheral blood. The receptors originated from an older man with COVID-19, enrolled during active disease. The CDR3 runs from the conserved cysteine through the conserved F or W. A D gene is named only where the DNA matches it firmly. Size is omitted from some rows. Given values are once, few, many or a class for expanded clones.

d_gene: .
j_gene: TRBJ2-2
abundance: .
v_gene: TRBV6-4
CDR3aa: CASSDQGNTGELFF
CDR3nt: TGTGCCAGCAGTGATCAGGGGAACACCGGGGAGCTGTTTTTT

d_gene: .
j_gene: TRBJ1-2
abundance: .
v_gene: TRBV6-2/TRBV6-3
CDR3aa: CASSYSGWGYTF
CDR3nt: TGTGCCAGCAGTTATTCGGGATGGGGCTACACCTTC

d_gene: .
j_gene: TRBJ2-5
abundance: .
v_gene: TRBV10-3
CDR3aa: CAISDFGEETQYF
CDR3nt: TGTGCCATCAGTGATTTCGGGGAAGAGACCCAGTACTTC

d_gene: .
j_gene: TRBJ2-3
abundance: .
v_gene: TRBV2
CDR3aa: CASRVGGSGTDTQYF
CDR3nt: TGTGCCAGCAGGGTAGGGGGCAGCGGGACAGATACGCAGTATTTT

d_gene: TRBD1
j_gene: TRBJ1-5
abundance: .
v_gene: TRBV7-8
CDR3aa: CASSFYDRGNQPQHF
CDR3nt: TGTGCCAGCAGCTTTTATGACAGGGGCAATCAGCCCCAGCATTTT

d_gene: TRBD1
j_gene: TRBJ2-1
abundance: .
v_gene: TRBV18
CDR3aa: CASSPGTVPLYNEQFF
CDR3nt: TGTGCCAGCTCACCGGGGACAGTGCCCCTCTACAATGAGCAGTTCTTC

d_gene: .
j_gene: TRBJ1-1
abundance: .
v_gene: TRBV27
CDR3aa: CASSYRVVTEAFF
CDR3nt: TGTGCCAGCAGTTACAGAGTGGTCACTGAAGCTTTCTTT

d_gene: TRBD2
j_gene: TRBJ2-7
abundance: .
v_gene: TRBV5-1
CDR3aa: CASSLAASGTYEQYF
CDR3nt: TGCGCCAGCAGCTTGGCGGCTAGCGGGACCTACGAGCAGTACTTC

d_gene: TRBD1
j_gene: TRBJ1-2
abundance: .
v_gene: TRBV6-5
CDR3aa: CASRNPGQGEVGYTF
CDR3nt: TGTGCCAGCCGGAACCCGGGACAGGGGGAGGTTGGCTACACCTTC

d_gene: .
j_gene: TRBJ2-3
abundance: .
v_gene: TRBV3-1/TRBV3-2
CDR3aa: CASSQDWATSSTDTQYF
CDR3nt: TGTGCCAGCAGCCAAGATTGGGCTACCTCTAGCACAGATACGCAGTATTTT

d_gene: .
j_gene: TRBJ2-1
abundance: once
v_gene: TRBV2
CDR3aa: CASRRSPAGEQFF
CDR3nt: TGTGCCAGCAGACGGAGCCCTGCAGGGGAGCAGTTCTTC

d_gene: .
j_gene: TRBJ2-6
abundance: .
v_gene: TRBV6-2/TRBV6-3
CDR3aa: CASTPQGVSGANVLTF
CDR3nt: TGTGCCAGCACCCCCCAAGGAGTCTCTGGGGCCAACGTCCTGACTTTC

d_gene: TRBD1
j_gene: TRBJ1-2
abundance: few
v_gene: TRBV18
CDR3aa: CASSPRRDSALYGYTF
CDR3nt: TGTGCCAGCTCACCTCGCCGGGACAGTGCCCTCTATGGCTACACCTTC

d_gene: TRBD1
j_gene: TRBJ1-6
abundance: .
v_gene: TRBV6-6
CDR3aa: CASIPGTGNNSPLHF
CDR3nt: TGTGCCAGCATACCCGGGACAGGGAATAATTCACCCCTCCACTTT

d_gene: .
j_gene: TRBJ2-7
abundance: .
v_gene: TRBV12-3/TRBV12-4
CDR3aa: CASSLGSVYEQYF
CDR3nt: TGTGCCAGCAGTTTAGGGTCAGTCTACGAGCAGTACTTC

d_gene: .
j_gene: TRBJ1-1
abundance: .
v_gene: TRBV27
CDR3aa: CASRGGVNTEAFF
CDR3nt: TGTGCCAGCAGAGGCGGAGTGAACACTGAAGCTTTCTTT

d_gene: .
j_gene: TRBJ1-1
abundance: .
v_gene: TRBV21-1
CDR3aa: CASSKRRKGRGRRYTEAFF
CDR3nt: TGTGCCAGCAGCAAAAGGCGTAAGGGCAGGGGGCGCAGGTACACTGAAGCTTTCTTT

d_gene: TRBD2
j_gene: TRBJ2-1
abundance: once
v_gene: TRBV5-1
CDR3aa: CASSLDASGSLSYNEQFF
CDR3nt: TGCGCCAGCAGCTTGGATGCTAGCGGGAGTCTTTCCTACAATGAGCAGTTCTTC

d_gene: TRBD1
j_gene: TRBJ2-7
abundance: .
v_gene: TRBV28
CDR3aa: CASSSYRGYEQYF
CDR3nt: TGTGCCAGCAGTTCCTACAGGGGGTACGAGCAGTACTTC

d_gene: .
j_gene: TRBJ2-7
abundance: once
v_gene: TRBV21-1
CDR3aa: CASSKEDSDTYEQYF
CDR3nt: TGTGCCAGCAGCAAAGAGGACTCGGATACCTACGAGCAGTACTTC

d_gene: .
j_gene: TRBJ1-3
abundance: once
v_gene: TRBV4-3
CDR3aa: CASSRGSGSLGNTIYF
CDR3nt: TGCGCCAGCAGCCGAGGGAGTGGATCCCTGGGAAACACCATATATTTT

d_gene: TRBD1
j_gene: TRBJ1-2
abundance: few
v_gene: TRBV27
CDR3aa: CASSLQDRGYGYTF
CDR3nt: TGTGCCAGCAGTTTACAAGACAGGGGATATGGCTACACCTTC

d_gene: TRBD1
j_gene: TRBJ1-3
abundance: once
v_gene: TRBV7-3
CDR3aa: CASSLTHGGTGERGNTIYF
CDR3nt: TGTGCCAGCAGCTTAACCCACGGGGGGACAGGGGAGAGGGGAAACACCATATATTTT

d_gene: .
j_gene: TRBJ1-5
abundance: .
v_gene: TRBV27
CDR3aa: CASSSVPYSNQPQHF
CDR3nt: TGTGCCAGCAGCTCAGTCCCGTATAGCAATCAGCCCCAGCATTTT

d_gene: .
j_gene: TRBJ1-2
abundance: .
v_gene: TRBV12-3/TRBV12-4
CDR3aa: CASSPDSPYGYTF
CDR3nt: TGTGCCAGCAGTCCAGACAGCCCGTATGGCTACACCTTC

d_gene: TRBD2
j_gene: TRBJ2-2
abundance: .
v_gene: TRBV5-1
CDR3aa: CASSPGLASGELFF
CDR3nt: TGCGCCAGCAGCCCCGGACTAGCTTCCGGGGAGCTGTTTTTT

d_gene: .
j_gene: TRBJ2-3
abundance: .
v_gene: TRBV4-3
CDR3aa: CASSQEATAAGDTQYF
CDR3nt: TGCGCCAGCAGCCAAGAGGCGACGGCTGCGGGAGATACGCAGTATTTT

d_gene: TRBD1
j_gene: TRBJ2-7
abundance: .
v_gene: TRBV4-1
CDR3aa: CASSQVGGYSYEQYF
CDR3nt: TGCGCCAGCAGCCAAGTAGGGGGCTACTCCTACGAGCAGTACTTC

d_gene: TRBD2
j_gene: TRBJ2-1
abundance: .
v_gene: TRBV7-2
CDR3aa: CASSLARTSGGRGPFF
CDR3nt: TGTGCCAGCAGCTTAGCAAGGACTAGCGGCGGTCGGGGGCCGTTCTTC

d_gene: TRBD2
j_gene: TRBJ2-1
abundance: .
v_gene: TRBV29-1
CDR3aa: CSSRLAGGINEQFF
CDR3nt: TGCAGCTCCCGACTAGCGGGAGGTATCAATGAGCAGTTCTTC

d_gene: .
j_gene: TRBJ1-2
abundance: .
v_gene: TRBV29-1
CDR3aa: CSANNRQSYGYTF
CDR3nt: TGCAGCGCGAACAACCGACAGAGCTATGGCTACACCTTC

d_gene: .
j_gene: TRBJ2-7
abundance: few
v_gene: TRBV7-2
CDR3aa: CASSPPGRGGEQYF
CDR3nt: TGTGCCAGCAGCCCACCCGGAAGGGGAGGAGAGCAGTACTTC

d_gene: TRBD1
j_gene: TRBJ2-7
abundance: few
v_gene: TRBV2
CDR3aa: CASIRDRNYEQYF
CDR3nt: TGTGCCAGCATTAGGGACAGAAACTACGAGCAGTACTTC

d_gene: .
j_gene: TRBJ2-4
abundance: .
v_gene: TRBV21-1
CDR3aa: CASSKFDRGLLGLKNIQYF
CDR3nt: TGTGCCAGCAGCAAATTTGACAGGGGGCTGCTTGGCCTCAAAAACATTCAGTACTTC

d_gene: TRBD2
j_gene: TRBJ2-7
abundance: .
v_gene: TRBV7-2
CDR3aa: CASRTGTSGREQYF
CDR3nt: TGTGCCAGCAGAACCGGGACTAGCGGGAGGGAGCAGTACTTC

d_gene: .
j_gene: TRBJ1-2
abundance: .
v_gene: TRBV7-2
CDR3aa: CASSQAYGYTF
CDR3nt: TGTGCCAGCAGCCAAGCCTATGGCTACACCTTC

d_gene: .
j_gene: TRBJ1-5
abundance: .
v_gene: TRBV18
CDR3aa: CASRGGYSNQPQHF
CDR3nt: TGTGCCAGTCGGGGGGGGTATAGCAATCAGCCCCAGCATTTT

d_gene: .
j_gene: TRBJ1-1
abundance: .
v_gene: TRBV11-2
CDR3aa: CASSLDGGMGTEAFF
CDR3nt: TGTGCCAGCAGCTTAGATGGGGGCATGGGGACTGAAGCTTTCTTT

d_gene: .
j_gene: TRBJ2-7
abundance: .
v_gene: TRBV28
CDR3aa: CASIADRPNYEQYF
CDR3nt: TGTGCCAGCATCGCTGACAGGCCAAACTACGAGCAGTACTTC

d_gene: .
j_gene: TRBJ2-1
abundance: .
v_gene: TRBV3-1/TRBV3-2
CDR3aa: CASSRGGGPYNEQFF
CDR3nt: TGTGCCAGCAGCCGCGGCGGAGGACCATACAATGAGCAGTTCTTC

d_gene: .
j_gene: TRBJ2-1
abundance: .
v_gene: TRBV7-8
CDR3aa: CASSLLTGTSYNEQFF
CDR3nt: TGTGCCAGCAGCTTACTAACGGGAACATCCTACAATGAGCAGTTCTTC

d_gene: TRBD1
j_gene: TRBJ1-4
abundance: .
v_gene: TRBV19
CDR3aa: CASSRTGPGNEKLFF
CDR3nt: TGTGCCAGTAGTAGGACAGGGCCGGGCAATGAAAAACTGTTTTTT

d_gene: TRBD1
j_gene: TRBJ1-2
abundance: .
v_gene: TRBV6-2/TRBV6-3
CDR3aa: CASSSGGGYGYTF
CDR3nt: TGTGCCAGCAGTTCAGGGGGCGGCTATGGCTACACCTTC

d_gene: TRBD1
j_gene: TRBJ1-5
abundance: .
v_gene: TRBV30
CDR3aa: CAWNPGTANQPQHF
CDR3nt: TGTGCCTGGAACCCAGGGACAGCAAATCAGCCCCAGCATTTT

d_gene: TRBD1
j_gene: TRBJ1-6
abundance: .
v_gene: TRBV5-1
CDR3aa: CASSLGTGGAKNSPLHF
CDR3nt: TGCGCCAGCAGCTTGGGGACAGGGGGCGCGAAAAATTCACCCCTCCACTTT

d_gene: TRBD1
j_gene: TRBJ2-2
abundance: few
v_gene: TRBV18
CDR3aa: CASSLGTDPPNTGELFF
CDR3nt: TGTGCCAGCTCACTAGGGACAGACCCCCCGAACACCGGGGAGCTGTTTTTT

d_gene: .
j_gene: TRBJ1-1
abundance: once
v_gene: TRBV5-6
CDR3aa: CASGAGRYTEAFF
CDR3nt: TGTGCCAGCGGAGCGGGAAGGTACACTGAAGCTTTCTTT

d_gene: .
j_gene: TRBJ1-1
abundance: .
v_gene: TRBV5-1
CDR3aa: CASSPTQGTRGTEAFF
CDR3nt: TGCGCCAGCAGCCCGACCCAGGGAACAAGAGGCACTGAAGCTTTCTTT

d_gene: .
j_gene: TRBJ1-1
abundance: few
v_gene: TRBV19
CDR3aa: CASSPSWGVSNTEAFF
CDR3nt: TGTGCCAGTAGTCCGTCCTGGGGCGTCTCGAACACTGAAGCTTTCTTT

d_gene: TRBD1
j_gene: TRBJ1-2
abundance: .
v_gene: TRBV29-1
CDR3aa: CSVDPPAPRQGAGYGYTF
CDR3nt: TGCAGCGTTGATCCACCCGCGCCGAGACAGGGGGCTGGGTATGGCTACACCTTC

d_gene: TRBD2
j_gene: TRBJ2-1
abundance: .
v_gene: TRBV19
CDR3aa: CASSMGWDSGEQFF
CDR3nt: TGTGCCAGTAGTATGGGATGGGATAGCGGGGAGCAGTTCTTC

d_gene: .
j_gene: TRBJ1-2
abundance: few
v_gene: TRBV29-1
CDR3aa: CSVSDRRRGYTF
CDR3nt: TGCAGCGTTTCCGACCGACGGAGGGGCTACACCTTC

d_gene: TRBD1
j_gene: TRBJ2-7
abundance: .
v_gene: TRBV18
CDR3aa: CASSRDRNSYEQYF
CDR3nt: TGTGCCAGCTCACGGGACAGAAACTCCTACGAGCAGTACTTC

d_gene: .
j_gene: TRBJ2-3
abundance: .
v_gene: TRBV11-2
CDR3aa: CASSLNSPQVTDTQYF
CDR3nt: TGTGCCAGCAGCTTGAACTCGCCCCAGGTCACAGATACGCAGTATTTT

d_gene: .
j_gene: TRBJ1-2
abundance: .
v_gene: TRBV28
CDR3aa: CASSLYTQYGYTF
CDR3nt: TGTGCCAGCAGTTTATACACCCAGTATGGCTACACCTTC

d_gene: TRBD2
j_gene: TRBJ2-3
abundance: .
v_gene: TRBV11-3
CDR3aa: CASSRIAGGSDTQYF
CDR3nt: TGTGCCAGCAGCAGGATAGCGGGAGGCTCAGATACGCAGTATTTT

d_gene: TRBD1
j_gene: TRBJ1-1
abundance: few
v_gene: TRBV29-1
CDR3aa: CSATQGLGEAFF
CDR3nt: TGCAGCGCAACACAGGGGTTGGGTGAAGCTTTCTTT

d_gene: .
j_gene: TRBJ2-5
abundance: few
v_gene: TRBV4-2
CDR3aa: CASSQSGFGETQYF
CDR3nt: TGTGCCAGCAGCCAATCGGGTTTTGGTGAGACCCAGTACTTC

d_gene: .
j_gene: TRBJ1-5
abundance: .
v_gene: TRBV19
CDR3aa: CASSIVLGDQPQHF
CDR3nt: TGTGCCAGTAGTATAGTGTTAGGGGATCAGCCCCAGCATTTT

d_gene: .
j_gene: TRBJ1-4
abundance: .
v_gene: TRBV18
CDR3aa: CASSPYTATNEKLFF
CDR3nt: TGTGCCAGCTCACCATACACCGCAACTAATGAAAAACTGTTTTTT